This T cell receptor beta chain is from a study of blood T cell repertoires in COVID-19 (dated by TCRdb to about 2020). Background on the whole study: The collaborator samples originated in the United States, Italy and Spain and spanned the acute and convalescent phases of COVID-19. The material from the prospective study consisted of cDNA or gDNA derived from T cells, B-cell-depleted T cells, or PBMCs. Deeply sampled blood TCRbeta repertoires from subjects exposed to, actively infected with, or recovered from COVID-19 were included in the dataset. The repertoires were made available in a free public database intended to serve as a resource for research on the immune response to SARS-CoV-2. Samples were obtained from the ongoing ImmuneRACE study (first 160 participants) and from 1,254 subjects provided by 6 global collaborators. Nearly every sample came with metadata listing a de-identified subject ID, COVID-19 status, age in years and sex. HLA class I and class II types, where available, came from metadata supplied by the sample provider rather than from assay-based typing. Results and caveats for the whole study, not just this receptor: The quantity of clinical and demographic metadata differed by source and by participant and was supplied without curation.

A remark on this clone: Its antigen specificity is not known. Per-nucleotide qualities are absent, and no much larger clonotype sits a single base away.

TCRbeta CDR3 regions were amplified from genomic DNA by means of the immunoSEQ Assay, a bias-controlled multiplex PCR. For the original study's pipeline: Within the assay, amplification of reference gene primers was used to estimate how many nucleated cells each sample contained. To quantify the absolute abundance of each unique TCRbeta CDR3 rearrangement, sequence reads were collapsed and filtered. Productive Simpson clonality was computed per sample as the square root of Simpson's diversity index over productive rearrangements. The clones in this table, taken by TCRdb from immuneACCESS, are in-frame only. Not every clone is retained; where verified, under half of the shortfall comes from an unresolved V gene, and the cause of the rest is unknown. V and J calls and clone size come straight from that table; D and trimming were deduced from the DNA. The sample contains some 66,000 clones, 90% to 95% of them found a single time. About 3% of the sample is taken by the ten largest.

The CDR3 starts with the cysteine, ends with the phenylalanine, and has 18 residues. Only the CDR3 DNA is retained, 54 bases long and in frame from the first base. According to the germline V gene, CDR1 reads SGHVS and CDR2 reads FQNEAQ. Trimming takes 2 bases off V and 1 base off J; junction bases not matched to a gene: 11. Collaborating institutions collected whole blood in K2EDTA tubes following their own protocols. For TCRbeta analysis, collaborators shipped samples in one of three forms: frozen whole blood, isolated PBMCs, or DNA extracted from either of those sample types. The sequence is built from TRBV7-8 and TRBJ1-1; 9 nucleotides in the junction match TRBD1. Material: peripheral blood. The source of this sequence is a man between 65 and 80 years old with active COVID-19. The sequence in DNA is TGTGCCAGCAGCTTAAGGACAGGGGACACTCGAAGGAACACTGAAGCTTTCTTT. This encodes CASSLRTGDTRRNTEAFF.